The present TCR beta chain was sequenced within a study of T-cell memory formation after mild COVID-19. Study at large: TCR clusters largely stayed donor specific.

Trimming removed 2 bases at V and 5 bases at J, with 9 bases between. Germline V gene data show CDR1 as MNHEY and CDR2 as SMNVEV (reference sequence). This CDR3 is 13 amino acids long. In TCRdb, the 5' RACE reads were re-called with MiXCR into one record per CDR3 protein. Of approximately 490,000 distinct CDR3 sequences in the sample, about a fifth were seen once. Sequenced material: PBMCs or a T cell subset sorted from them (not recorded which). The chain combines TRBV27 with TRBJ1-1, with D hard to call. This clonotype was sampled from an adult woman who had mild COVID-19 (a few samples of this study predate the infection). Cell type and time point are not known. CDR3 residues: CASSLGWATEAFF. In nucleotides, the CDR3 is TGTGCCAGCAGTTTAGGTTGGGCGACTGAAGCTTTCTTT.